These T cell receptor beta chains were read from a single sample in a study of T cells after yellow fever vaccination. TCRdb reprocessed the 5' RACE reads via MiXCR and lists one record per CDR3 protein. The repertoire has some 350,000 distinct CDR3 sequences, approximately 3.9% of them found once; the top ten carry 24%. The sample here was PBMCs, taken 5 days after the yellow fever booster vaccination. The receptors were gathered from a man aged 18-30 years who received the YFV17D yellow fever vaccine. Each CDR3 is given with its conserved first and last residue. D genes are given only for firm matches. Clone size is stated in some rows and not others, as once, few, many or a class when expanded.

d_call clone_size j_call v_call cdr3_aa cdr3_nt
TRBD1 few TRBJ1-1 TRBV27 CASSLSGQVNTEAFF TGTGCCAGCAGTTTATCGGGACAGGTGAACACTGAAGCTTTCTTT
- few TRBJ2-5 TRBV5-4 CASNPRGETQYF TGTGCCAGCAACCCGAGGGGAGAGACCCAGTACTTC
- many TRBJ1-4 TRBV4-2 CASSQDQGRGEKLFF TGTGCCAGCAGCCAAGATCAGGGGAGGGGGGAAAAACTGTTTTTT
- - TRBJ2-1 TRBV7-9 CASSPAGGFYNEQFF TGTGCCAGCAGCCCCGCAGGGGGGTTCTACAATGAGCAGTTCTTC
- few TRBJ2-5 TRBV29-1 CSVYQGETQYF TGCAGCGTTTATCAGGGAGAGACCCAGTACTTC
- few TRBJ2-5 TRBV19 CASTGGTKETQYF TGTGCCAGTACCGGCGGGACAAAAGAGACCCAGTACTTC
- - TRBJ2-2 TRBV5-1 CASSLTGPTGELFF TGCGCCAGCAGCTTGACAGGGCCCACCGGGGAGCTGTTTTTT
- - TRBJ1-6 TRBV4-3 CASSQAVNSYNSPLHF TGCGCCAGCAGCCAAGCGGTAAACTCCTATAATTCACCCCTCCACTTT
TRBD2 few TRBJ2-5 TRBV5-1 CASSWSSGGVQETQYF TGCGCCAGCAGCTGGAGTAGCGGGGGGGTTCAAGAGACCCAGTACTTC
TRBD1 - TRBJ1-2 TRBV4-3 CASSQGPGQGRVYGYTF TGCGCCAGCAGCCAGGGGCCCGGACAGGGACGGGTCTATGGCTACACCTTC
- - TRBJ2-1 TRBV6-6 CASSYSWDYNEQFF TGTGCCAGCAGTTACTCTTGGGATTACAATGAGCAGTTCTTC
- many TRBJ2-7 TRBV4-1 CASSQGRWVDGYYEQYF TGCGCCAGCAGCCAAGGAAGATGGGTGGACGGTTACTACGAGCAGTACTTC
- - TRBJ1-4 TRBV15 CATSRDGGTEKLFF TGTGCCACCAGCAGAGATGGCGGGACCGAAAAACTGTTTTTT
TRBD1 many TRBJ2-5 TRBV5-1 CASTGGASGETQYF TGCGCCAGTACAGGGGGCGCGTCGGGAGAGACCCAGTACTTC
TRBD2 many TRBJ2-3 TRBV7-9 CASSLGLAGGDTQYF TGTGCCAGCAGCCTTGGACTAGCGGGGGGTGATACGCAGTATTTT
- few TRBJ2-3 TRBV15 CATSATGDRGTQYF TGTGCCACCAGCGCGACAGGTGACCGGGGTACGCAGTATTTT
TRBD2 - TRBJ2-3 TRBV20-1 CSATYGGGADTQYF TGCAGTGCTACCTACGGGGGGGGGGCAGATACGCAGTATTTT
- - TRBJ1-1 TRBV12-3/TRBV12-4 CASTRGPNTEAFF TGTGCCAGCACGCGGGGACCGAACACTGAAGCTTTCTTT
TRBD1 - TRBJ2-1 TRBV5-1 CASSSLGQDDNEQFF TGCGCCAGCAGCTCCCTCGGACAGGATGACAATGAGCAGTTCTTC
TRBD2 few TRBJ2-1 TRBV5-7 CASSLGERGPSYNEQFF TGTGCCAGCAGCTTGGGGGAGCGGGGGCCGTCCTACAATGAGCAGTTCTTC
TRBD2 - TRBJ2-3 TRBV4-3 CASSQGMAGGIDTQYF TGCGCCAGCAGCCAGGGGATGGCGGGGGGCATAGATACGCAGTATTTT
- few TRBJ2-5 TRBV4-3 CASSQDRLVGDGDGGTQYF TGCGCCAGCAGCCAAGATCGGCTCGTCGGGGACGGGGACGGGGGGACCCAGTACTTC
- - TRBJ1-1 TRBV6-5 CASSYSSYTEAFF TGTGCCAGCAGTTATTCTTCGTACACTGAAGCTTTCTTT
- many TRBJ2-2 TRBV5-1 CASSLDRVTGELFF TGCGCCAGCAGCTTGGACAGGGTCACCGGGGAGCTGTTTTTT
- - TRBJ2-2 TRBV25-1 CASSEWRELFF TGTGCCAGCAGTGAATGGAGGGAGCTGTTTTTT
- - TRBJ2-1 TRBV3-1 CASSQTLGANEQFF TGTGCCAGCAGCCAGACCCTCGGGGCCAATGAGCAGTTCTTC
TRBD2 few TRBJ2-3 TRBV7-9 CASSLAGLAGDTDTQYF TGTGCCAGCAGCTTAGCCGGACTAGCGGGGGACACAGATACGCAGTATTTT
TRBD2 many TRBJ2-1 TRBV5-1 CASSSTLAGGLYEQFF TGCGCCAGCAGCTCCACTCTAGCGGGGGGGCTCTATGAGCAGTTCTTC
- many TRBJ1-2 TRBV7-9 CASSARGRGGGYTF TGTGCCAGCAGCGCAAGGGGTAGGGGCGGTGGCTACACCTTC
- many TRBJ2-3 TRBV12-3/TRBV12-4 CASTTQYREGDTQYF TGTGCCAGCACCACCCAATACAGGGAAGGAGATACGCAGTATTTT
- few TRBJ1-2 TRBV4-3 CASSQDFGSNYGYTF TGCGCCAGCAGCCAAGATTTTGGATCCAACTATGGCTACACCTTC
- few TRBJ2-6 TRBV19 CASGATRSSGANVLTF TGTGCCAGTGGGGCGACCAGGTCGTCTGGGGCCAACGTCCTGACTTTC
TRBD2 many TRBJ2-2 TRBV7-2 CASSFAGTSVGTGELFF TGTGCCAGCAGCTTCGCCGGGACTAGCGTAGGGACCGGGGAGCTGTTTTTT
TRBD2 many TRBJ2-5 TRBV18 CASSPVSGQRTQETQYF TGTGCCAGCTCACCGGTTAGCGGGCAGAGAACCCAAGAGACCCAGTACTTC
TRBD1 many TRBJ2-7 TRBV2 CASSRDRETYEQYF TGTGCCAGCAGCCGGGACAGGGAGACCTACGAGCAGTACTTC
- - TRBJ2-6 TRBV7-9 CASSLAEEYSGANVLTF TGTGCCAGCAGCCTCGCCGAGGAGTACTCTGGGGCCAACGTCCTGACTTTC
- many TRBJ2-3 TRBV7-2 CASSLVVGSTDTQYF TGTGCCAGCAGCTTAGTTGTGGGAAGCACAGATACGCAGTATTTT
- - TRBJ1-2 TRBV6-2/TRBV6-3 CASSRLTGGGYTF TGTGCCAGCAGCCGTCTGACAGGCGGAGGCTACACCTTC
- few TRBJ1-1 TRBV5-1 CASSITGGRETEAFF TGCGCCAGCAGTATCACGGGGGGGCGAGAAACTGAAGCTTTCTTT
- - TRBJ1-3 TRBV28 CASSFLPLSGNTIYF TGTGCCAGCAGTTTCTTGCCACTCTCTGGAAACACCATATATTTT
- many TRBJ2-7 TRBV2 CASRENEQYF TGTGCCAGCAGGGAGAACGAGCAGTACTTC